There are a few counts of the clone carrying this TCR beta chain. Its target is not known. What the library attached to individual cDNA molecules were unique molecular identifiers. TCRdb ran MiXCR on the RACE reads and lists one entry per CDR3 protein. This sample carries fewer than 140,000 distinct CDR3 sequences, 9% to 15% of them seen once, and the ten largest clones take more than 1.5%. The data originate from a study of human T cells and chemical hapten exposure. Whole-study results and caveats: Versus controls, significantly more large CDR3 similarity clusters arose from expanded TCRs.

Germline V gene lookup returns CDR1 SGHRS and CDR2 YFSETQ. The CDR3 length is 14 residues. V lost 4 bases and J lost 1; bases outside the gene matches: 4. The time point here: pre-sensitization, week 0. Stated treatment: therapeutic diphenylcyclopropenone sensitization with weekly scalp DPC. The rearrangement links TRBV5-1 to TRBJ1-1; TRBD1 matches 7 bases. This receptor was identified in a woman between 45 and 60 years old with alopecia areata. Some clones in this sample may be carry-over from other donors' samples. The sample in question was whole blood, obtained in connection with sensitization to the hapten diphenylcyclopropenone (DPC). The CDR3 DNA sequence: TGCGCCAGCAGCATCGACAGGGAGAACACTGAAGCTTTCTTT. Protein: CASSIDRENTEAFF.